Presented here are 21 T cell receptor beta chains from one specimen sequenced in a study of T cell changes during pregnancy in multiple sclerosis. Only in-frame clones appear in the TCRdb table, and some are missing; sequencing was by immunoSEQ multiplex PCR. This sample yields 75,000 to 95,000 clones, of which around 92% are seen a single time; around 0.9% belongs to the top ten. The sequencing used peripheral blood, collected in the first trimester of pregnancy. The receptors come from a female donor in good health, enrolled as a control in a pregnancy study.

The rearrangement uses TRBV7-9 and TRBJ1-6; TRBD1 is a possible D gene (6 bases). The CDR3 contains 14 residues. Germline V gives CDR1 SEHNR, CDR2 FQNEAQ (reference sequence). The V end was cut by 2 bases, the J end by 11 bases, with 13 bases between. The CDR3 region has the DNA TGTGCCAGCAGCTTAACGGGGACAAGTCCACCCCTCCACTTT. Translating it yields CASSLTGTSPPLHF.

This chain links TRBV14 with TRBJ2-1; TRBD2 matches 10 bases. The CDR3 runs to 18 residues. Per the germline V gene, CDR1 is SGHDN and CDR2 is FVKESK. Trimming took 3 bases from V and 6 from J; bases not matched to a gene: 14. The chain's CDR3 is CASSQNWIAGGRGNEQFF. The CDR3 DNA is TGTGCCAGCAGCCAGAATTGGATAGCGGGAGGTAGGGGCAATGAGCAGTTCTTC. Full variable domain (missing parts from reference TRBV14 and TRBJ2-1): EAGVTQFPSHSVIEKGQTVTLRCDPISGHDNLYWYRRVMGKEIKFLLHFVKESKQDESGMPNNRFLAERTGGTYSTLKVQPAELEDSGVYFCASSQNWIAGGRGNEQFFGPGTRLTVL.

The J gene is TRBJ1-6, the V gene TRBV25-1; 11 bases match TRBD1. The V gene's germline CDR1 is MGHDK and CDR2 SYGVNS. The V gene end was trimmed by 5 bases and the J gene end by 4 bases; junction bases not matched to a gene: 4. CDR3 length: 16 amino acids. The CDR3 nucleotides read TGTGCCAGCAGTAGGACAGGGGGCGGATATAATTCACCCCTCCACTTT. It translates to CASSRTGGGYNSPLHF.

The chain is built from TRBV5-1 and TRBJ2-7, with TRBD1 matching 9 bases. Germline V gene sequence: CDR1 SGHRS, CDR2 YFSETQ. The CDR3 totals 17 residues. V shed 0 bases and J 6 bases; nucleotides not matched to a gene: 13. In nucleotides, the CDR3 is TGCGCCAGCAGCTTGGAGGGTGGAGGGACAGGGCTTCTCGAGCAGTACTTC. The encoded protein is CASSLEGGGTGLLEQYF.

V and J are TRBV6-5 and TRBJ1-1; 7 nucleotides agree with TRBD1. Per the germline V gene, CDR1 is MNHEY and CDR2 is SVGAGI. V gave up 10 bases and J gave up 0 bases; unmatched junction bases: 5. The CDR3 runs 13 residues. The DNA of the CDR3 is TGTGCCACGCAGGGACAGATGAACACTGAAGCTTTCTTT. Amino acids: CATQGQMNTEAFF.

CDR3 residues: CASSSFPPETSTDTQYF. As DNA, the CDR3 is TGTGCCAGCAGTTCCTTCCCCCCGGAGACTAGCACAGATACGCAGTATTTT. The chain combines TRBV28 with TRBJ2-3; D unresolved. Germline values: CDR1 MDHEN, CDR2 SYDVKM. Trimming shortened V by 4 bases and J by 0 bases, and 17 bases separated the two germline ends. This CDR3 is 17 amino acids long.

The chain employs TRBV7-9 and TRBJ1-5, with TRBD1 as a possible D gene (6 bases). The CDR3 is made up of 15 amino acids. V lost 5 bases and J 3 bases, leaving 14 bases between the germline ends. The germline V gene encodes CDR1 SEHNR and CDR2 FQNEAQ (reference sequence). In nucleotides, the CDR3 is TGTGCCAGCAGCCTAAGCAGGGGCAACAATCAGCCCCAGCATTTT. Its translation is CASSLSRGNNQPQHF.

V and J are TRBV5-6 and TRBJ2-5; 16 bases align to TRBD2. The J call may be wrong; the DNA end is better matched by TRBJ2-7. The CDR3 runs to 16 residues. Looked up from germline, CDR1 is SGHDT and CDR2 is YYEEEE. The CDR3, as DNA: TGTGCCAGCAGCTGGGGACTAGCGGGGGGGACCCACGAGCAGTACTTC. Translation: CASSWGLAGGTHEQYF.

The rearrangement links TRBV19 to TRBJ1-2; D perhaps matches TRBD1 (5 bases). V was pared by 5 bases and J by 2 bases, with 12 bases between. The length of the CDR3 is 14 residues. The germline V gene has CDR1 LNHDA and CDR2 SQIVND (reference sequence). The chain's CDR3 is CASSHKGENYGYTF. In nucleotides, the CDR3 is TGTGCCAGTAGTCATAAAGGGGAAAACTATGGCTACACCTTC.

The CDR3 sequence is CASSLSAYEQYF. The CDR3 DNA is TGTGCCAGCAGCTTGTCTGCCTACGAGCAGTACTTC. This chain joins TRBV7-9 and TRBJ2-7; D call uncertain. Germline V gene lookup returns CDR1 SEHNR and CDR2 FQNEAQ (reference sequence). V shed 3 bases and J shed 2 bases, with 5 bases lying between them. The CDR3 has 12 amino acids.

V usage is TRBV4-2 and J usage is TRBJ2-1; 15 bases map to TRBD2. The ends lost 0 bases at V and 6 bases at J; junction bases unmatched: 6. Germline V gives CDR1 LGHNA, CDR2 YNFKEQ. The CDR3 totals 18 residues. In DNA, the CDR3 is TGTGCCAGCAGCCAAGATCGGACTAGCGGGGGGGTATTCAATGAGCAGTTCTTC. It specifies CASSQDRTSGGVFNEQFF.

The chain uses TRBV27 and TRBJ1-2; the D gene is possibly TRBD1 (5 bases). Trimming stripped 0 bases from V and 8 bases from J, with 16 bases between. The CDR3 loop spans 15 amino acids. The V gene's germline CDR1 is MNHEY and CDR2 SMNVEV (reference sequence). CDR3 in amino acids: CASSLSIGRAFGYTF. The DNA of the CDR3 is TGTGCCAGCAGTTTATCGATCGGCAGGGCTTTCGGCTACACCTTC.

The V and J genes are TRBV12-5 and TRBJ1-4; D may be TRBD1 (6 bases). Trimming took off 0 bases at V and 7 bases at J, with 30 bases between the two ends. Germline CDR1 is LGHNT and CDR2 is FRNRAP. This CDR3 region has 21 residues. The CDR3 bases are TGTGCTAGTGGTTTGGTTAACGTTGGACAGAGAACAACCAGAGCGAGTGAAAAACTGTTTTTT. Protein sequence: CASGLVNVGQRTTRASEKLFF.

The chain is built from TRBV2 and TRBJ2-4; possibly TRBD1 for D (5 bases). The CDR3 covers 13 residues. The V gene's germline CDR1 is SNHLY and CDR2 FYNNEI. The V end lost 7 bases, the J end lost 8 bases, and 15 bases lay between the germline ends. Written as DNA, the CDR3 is TGTGCCAGCACCGAAAGAGACAGCGACATTCAGTACTTC. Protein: CASTERDSDIQYF.

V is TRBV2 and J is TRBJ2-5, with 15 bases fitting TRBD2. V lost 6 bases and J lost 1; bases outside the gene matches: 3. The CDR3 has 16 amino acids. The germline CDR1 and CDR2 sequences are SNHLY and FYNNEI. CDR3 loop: CASRPGLAGGQETQYF. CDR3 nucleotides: TGTGCCAGCAGGCCGGGACTAGCGGGGGGCCAAGAGACCCAGTACTTC.

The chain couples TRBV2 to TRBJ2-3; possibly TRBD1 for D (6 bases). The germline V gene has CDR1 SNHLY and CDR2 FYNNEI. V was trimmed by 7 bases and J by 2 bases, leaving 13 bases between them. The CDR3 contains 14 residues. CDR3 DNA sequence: TGTGCCAGCATCCAAGACAGGTCCACAGATACGCAGTATTTT. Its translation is CASIQDRSTDTQYF.

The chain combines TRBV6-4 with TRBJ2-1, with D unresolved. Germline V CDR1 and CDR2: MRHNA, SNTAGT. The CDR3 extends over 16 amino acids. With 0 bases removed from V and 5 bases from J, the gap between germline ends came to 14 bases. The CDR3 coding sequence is TGTGCCAGCAGTGACTCGAGGCGTACCCGGGACAATGAGCAGTTCTTC. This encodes CASSDSRRTRDNEQFF.

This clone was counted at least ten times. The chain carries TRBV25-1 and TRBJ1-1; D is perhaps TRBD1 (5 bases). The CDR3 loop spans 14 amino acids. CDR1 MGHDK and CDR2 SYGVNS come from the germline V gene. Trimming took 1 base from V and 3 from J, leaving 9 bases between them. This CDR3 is CASSESRGYTEAFF. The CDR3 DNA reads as TGTGCCAGCAGTGAATCCCGGGGGTACACTGAAGCTTTCTTT.

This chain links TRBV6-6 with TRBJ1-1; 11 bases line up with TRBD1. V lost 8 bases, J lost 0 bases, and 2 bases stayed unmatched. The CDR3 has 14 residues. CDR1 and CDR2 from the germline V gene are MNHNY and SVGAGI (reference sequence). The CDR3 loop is CASGQGALNTEAFF. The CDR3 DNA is TGTGCCAGCGGACAGGGGGCGTTGAACACTGAAGCTTTCTTT.

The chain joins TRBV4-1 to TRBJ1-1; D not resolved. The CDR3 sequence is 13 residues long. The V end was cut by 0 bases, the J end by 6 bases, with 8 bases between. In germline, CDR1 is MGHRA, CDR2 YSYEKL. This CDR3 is CASSQEFFPEAFF. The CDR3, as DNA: TGCGCCAGCAGCCAAGAGTTCTTCCCTGAAGCTTTCTTT.

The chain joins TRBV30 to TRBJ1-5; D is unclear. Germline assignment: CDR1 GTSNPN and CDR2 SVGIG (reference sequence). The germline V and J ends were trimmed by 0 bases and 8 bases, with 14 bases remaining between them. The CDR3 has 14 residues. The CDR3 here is CAWSVAASKEPQHF. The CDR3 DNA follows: TGTGCCTGGAGTGTCGCGGCATCCAAAGAGCCCCAGCATTTT.